Listed below are T cell receptor beta chains from one sample, sequenced in a study of technical replicates of blood from a handful of donors. Only in-frame clones appear in the TCRdb table, and some are missing; sequencing was by immunoSEQ multiplex PCR. The profile covers about 80,000 clones, with roughly nine tenths appearing a single time and 0.3% to 0.45% taken by the ten largest. The specimen was T cells isolated from PBMCs. The origin of the receptors is a human donor in good health. Both conserved end residues are part of each CDR3. The D gene is left open where the match is weak. Size values are once, few and many counts, or a class for expanded clones, and some rows have none.

clone_size,d_call,v_call,j_call,cdr3_nt,cdr3_aa
NA,NA,TRBV2,TRBJ2-1,TGTGCCAGCATGGTTCTAAGCTCCTACAATGAGCAGTTCTTC,CASMVLSSYNEQFF
NA,NA,TRBV9,TRBJ2-1,TGTGCCAGCAGCGTGGGTCTTGGGGCGGAGGGGAATGAGCAGTTCTTC,CASSVGLGAEGNEQFF
NA,NA,TRBV9,TRBJ2-7,TGTGCCAGCAGCCCGCGGGACAGCTCCTACGAGCAGTACTTC,CASSPRDSSYEQYF
NA,NA,TRBV25-1,TRBJ2-7,TGTGCCAGCAGGCCTCGGACAGACTCCGGGCAGTACTTC,CASRPRTDSGQYF
NA,TRBD1,TRBV7-9,TRBJ1-1,TGTGCCAGCAGCCTCACAGGGGTGCCTGAAGCTTTCTTT,CASSLTGVPEAFF
once,TRBD2,TRBV14,TRBJ2-4,TGTGCCAGCAGTCGAGCGGGAGGCCGGGGAAAAAACATTCAGTACTTC,CASSRAGGRGKNIQYF
NA,TRBD2,TRBV27,TRBJ2-1,TGTGCCAGCAGTTTATCGTGGGGGGGACTGTTTGAGCAGTTCTTC,CASSLSWGGLFEQFF
NA,NA,TRBV29-1,TRBJ2-3,TGCAGCGTACCCCAGGGATTTGGGAGCACAGATACGCAGTATTTT,CSVPQGFGSTDTQYF
NA,TRBD2,TRBV9,TRBJ2-7,TGTGCCAGCAGCGCAAGGACCGGGACTAGCGGGATTTACGAGCAGTACTTC,CASSARTGTSGIYEQYF
NA,TRBD1,TRBV5-5,TRBJ1-5,TGTGCCAGCAGTCTCGGGACAGGGGGCCATAGCAATCAGCCCCAGCATTTT,CASSLGTGGHSNQPQHF
NA,NA,TRBV27,TRBJ1-1,TGTGCCAGCAGTTCCTGGACAAGCTCAGCTTTCTTT,CASSSWTSSAFF
NA,NA,TRBV9,TRBJ2-3,TGTGCCAGCAGCGTAGAAGGACAGAGCAGCACAGATACGCAGTATTTT,CASSVEGQSSTDTQYF
NA,TRBD1,TRBV9,TRBJ2-5,TGTGCCAGCAGCGTAGCAGGGGGCGGGGAGACCCAGTACTTC,CASSVAGGGETQYF
NA,NA,TRBV11-2,TRBJ2-2,TGTGCCAGTTTTTCCTCACCAAGACAGGTCCCCACCGGGGAGCTGTTTTTT,CASFSSPRQVPTGELFF
NA,NA,TRBV5-4,TRBJ1-1,TGTGCCAGCAGCTTGAGGACAGAAGCTTTCTTT,CASSLRTEAFF
NA,TRBD2,TRBV19,TRBJ2-7,TGTGCCAGTAGTAGGGGACTAGCGGGACCCGGCGACGAGCAGTACTTC,CASSRGLAGPGDEQYF
NA,TRBD1,TRBV7-9,TRBJ2-7,TGTGCCAGCAGCTTACAGGGGGCCAGGTACGAGCAGTACTTC,CASSLQGARYEQYF
NA,TRBD1,TRBV2,TRBJ2-7,TGTGCCAGCAGTTGGGACAGGACCCTTTCCTACGAGCAGTACTTC,CASSWDRTLSYEQYF